Shown below are 28 T cell receptor beta chains from a single sample sequenced in a study of control samples from healthy donors and cancer patients. TCRdb's table, derived via immunoSEQ multiplex PCR, lists solely in-frame clones and lacks some. The sample carries under 200,000 clones, roughly 94% recorded once. Sample: blood. These receptors came from a woman in her thirties or forties in good health.

The chain combines TRBV7-9 with TRBJ2-3, with 12 bases lining up with TRBD2. Germline CDR1 is SEHNR and CDR2 is FQNEAQ (reference sequence). The CDR3 covers 15 residues. Trimming cost V 5 bases and J 3 bases; bases outside gene matches: 3. The CDR3 reads CASSQTSGRTDTQYF. The CDR3 DNA sequence: TGTGCCAGCAGCCAGACTAGCGGGAGAACAGATACGCAGTATTTT.

The gene calls are TRBV9 and TRBJ2-3, with 8 bases matching TRBD1. The germline CDR1 and CDR2 sequences are SGDLS and YYNGEE. This CDR3 spans 18 amino acids. Unmatched junction bases numbered 12, after V lost 3 bases and J lost 0 bases. The CDR3 DNA reads TGTGCCAGCAGCGCCGATCTACCCGGACAGGGAAGCACAGATACGCAGTATTTT. Its protein product is CASSADLPGQGSTDTQYF.

The V and J genes are TRBV7-2 and TRBJ2-5; maybe TRBD1 (5 bases). Trimming removed 4 bases at V and 7 bases at J, with 16 bases between. In germline, CDR1 is SGHTA, CDR2 FQGNSA. This CDR3 is 14 amino acids long. This CDR3 is CASSSPAGLGTQYF. For the CDR3, the DNA is TGTGCCAGCAGCTCCCCGGCAGGGTTAGGGACCCAGTACTTC.

The gene calls are TRBV9 and TRBJ2-6, with D possibly TRBD1 on 6 matching bases. Germline CDR1 reads SGDLS; CDR2 reads YYNGEE. The germline V and J ends were trimmed by 2 bases and 2 bases, with 8 bases remaining between them. This CDR3 has 15 amino acids. The CDR3 region has the DNA TGTGCCAGCAGCGTCCAGGGGACTGGGGCCAACGTCCTGACTTTC. This encodes CASSVQGTGANVLTF.

V is TRBV11-3 and J is TRBJ2-1, with a possible D match to TRBD2 (6 bases). The CDR3 covers 13 residues. Germline CDR1 reads SGHNT; CDR2 reads YENEEA. Trimming pared 5 bases from V and 7 bases from J, leaving 12 bases between. The CDR3 sequence: CASSRGGRNEQFF. In DNA form, the CDR3 reads TGTGCCAGCAGCCGGGGAGGCCGGAATGAGCAGTTCTTC.

This chain links TRBV6-5 with TRBJ2-4, with D possibly matching TRBD1 (6 bases). The CDR3 has 15 amino acids. The V gene's germline CDR1 is MNHEY and CDR2 SVGAGI. Trimming removed 7 bases from V and 8 bases from J, with 21 bases in between. CDR3 residues: CASKRWMVGGDIQYF. In DNA form, the CDR3 reads TGTGCCAGCAAGAGGTGGATGGTAGGGGGAGACATTCAGTACTTC.

V gene TRBV6-5 combines with J gene TRBJ1-5, with 12 bases that match TRBD1. The V gene end was trimmed by 8 bases and the J gene end by 7 bases; junction bases not matched to a gene: 9. This CDR3 is 15 amino acids long. The germline CDR1 and CDR2 sequences are MNHEY and SVGAGI. The CDR3 region has the DNA TGTGCCAGCCATTACGGGACAGGGGGCCAGCAGCCCCAGCATTTT. Encoded protein: CASHYGTGGQQPQHF.

The chain recombines TRBV10-3 with TRBJ1-3; no reliable D call. The CDR3 loop spans 15 amino acids. V was cut by 0 bases and J by 4 bases, with 10 bases left in between. Germline V gives CDR1 ENHRY, CDR2 SYGVKD. The CDR3 DNA reads TGTGCCATCAGTGAGTCTCCCGGGGTCGGAAACACCATATATTTT. Protein: CAISESPGVGNTIYF.

The chain joins TRBV5-1 to TRBJ2-6; TRBD1 agrees at 8 bases. Germline assignment: CDR1 SGHRS and CDR2 YFSETQ. This CDR3 has 18 residues. J lost 0 bases, V lost 1 base, and 6 bases had no gene match. The CDR3 nucleotides are TGCGCCAGCAGCTTGTTCCAGGGGGCCAGCTCTGGGGCCAACGTCCTGACTTTC. It is translated as CASSLFQGASSGANVLTF.

This rearrangement joins TRBV4-3 to TRBJ1-5; D is unclear. Germline loops: CDR1 LGHNA, CDR2 YSLEER. The CDR3 contains 17 residues. V was cut by 0 bases and J by 5 bases, with 17 bases left in between. CDR3 region: CASSQDTPGQVYQPQHF. The CDR3 DNA reads as TGCGCCAGCAGCCAAGACACTCCGGGTCAGGTTTATCAGCCCCAGCATTTT.

The chain employs TRBV5-1 and TRBJ2-3, with D uncertain. V was shortened by 4 bases and J by 1 base, with 10 bases between the two germline ends. This CDR3 is 14 amino acids long. Germline CDR1 is SGHRS and CDR2 is YFSETQ. Here the CDR3 reads CASSREGGTDTQYF. The CDR3, as DNA: TGCGCCAGCAGCAGAGAAGGCGGCACAGATACGCAGTATTTT.

The genes are TRBV18 and TRBJ1-3; tentatively, D is TRBD1 (6 bases). The V gene's germline CDR1 is KGHSH and CDR2 LQKENI. Trimming stripped 5 bases from V and 4 bases from J, with 18 bases between. The CDR3 totals 16 residues. The CDR3 nucleotides are TGTGCCAGCTCAGATCAGGGGCCGCGGCCGGGAAACACCATATATTTT. This codes for CASSDQGPRPGNTIYF.

Regarding this clone: Other DNA sequences in the same sample also yield this CDR3. The rearrangement joins TRBV27 to TRBJ1-1; D is perhaps TRBD1 (5 bases). CDR3 size: 13 residues. Germline V gene lookup returns CDR1 MNHEY and CDR2 SMNVEV (reference sequence). V was clipped by 2 bases and J by 8 bases, with 12 bases between them. Written as DNA, the CDR3 is TGTGCCAGCAGTTTACGGGGGAGCACCGAAGCTTTCTTT. Amino acids: CASSLRGSTEAFF.

The V gene is TRBV5-1, the J gene TRBJ2-2, with TRBD1 matching over 7 bases. Per the germline V gene, CDR1 is SGHRS and CDR2 is YFSETQ. The CDR3 consists of 16 residues. The V gene end was trimmed by 4 bases and the J gene end by 0 bases; junction bases not matched to a gene: 6. The CDR3: CASSQEGQSNTGELFF. CDR3 bases: TGCGCCAGCAGCCAAGAGGGACAGTCGAACACCGGGGAGCTGTTTTTT. The variable domain in full, completed from reference TRBV5-1 and TRBJ2-2, reads KAGVTQTPRYLIKTRGQQVTLSCSPISGHRSVSWYQQTPGQGLQFLFEYFSETQRNKGNFPGRFSGRQFSNSRSEMNVSTLELGDSALYLCASSQEGQSNTGELFFGEGSRLTVL.

The rearrangement links TRBV7-9 to TRBJ1-3; D is undetermined. Deletions cut 4 bases from V and 2 bases from J, with 9 bases between. The CDR3 is made up of 14 amino acids. In germline, CDR1 is SEHNR, CDR2 FQNEAQ (reference sequence). The CDR3 sequence: CASSWGDTGNTIYF. The CDR3 nucleotides read TGTGCCAGCAGCTGGGGAGATACTGGAAACACCATATATTTT.

This chain connects TRBV10-3 to TRBJ2-3; TRBD2 matches at 7 bases. The CDR3 runs 14 residues. After removal of 4 bases from V and 4 bases from J, the junction contained 5 bases not matched to a gene. From germline, CDR1 is ENHRY and CDR2 SYGVKD. The CDR3 reads CAISAGGPPDTQYF. The CDR3 nucleotides are TGTGCCATCAGTGCGGGGGGTCCACCAGATACGCAGTATTTT.

The chain couples TRBV19 to TRBJ1-4; the match to TRBD1 covers 7 bases. This CDR3 is 15 amino acids long. CDR1 is LNHDA and CDR2 is SQIVND in the germline V gene (reference sequence). Trimming took 3 bases from V and 8 from J; bases not matched to a gene: 9. The CDR3 nucleotides read TGTGCCAGTAGTATCACAGGGGATGTAGGGGAAAAACTGTTTTTT. Translation: CASSITGDVGEKLFF.

J is TRBJ2-3 and V is TRBV5-8, with 9 nucleotides matching TRBD2. The CDR3 spans 15 residues. Germline V CDR1 and CDR2: SGHTS, YDEGEE. V was clipped by 0 bases and J by 4 bases; unmatched bases: 3. CDR3 nucleotides: TGTGCCAGCAGCTTGGGGACTAGCGCCCCAGATACGCAGTATTTT. Protein: CASSLGTSAPDTQYF.

A few counts support this clone. CDR3 residues: CASSLWRGNEKLFF. The CDR3 DNA follows: TGTGCCAGCAGCTTATGGAGGGGGAATGAAAAACTGTTTTTT. This chain connects TRBV11-2 to TRBJ1-4, with a weak D call TRBD1 (6 bases). Trimming removed 2 bases at V and 5 bases at J, with 9 bases between. Germline CDR1 and CDR2: SGHAT and FQNNGV. The CDR3 contains 14 residues.

This clone was counted once. The V call is TRBV7-2, the J call TRBJ1-1; tentatively, D is TRBD1 (5 bases). V was pared by 3 bases and J by 1 base, with 12 bases between. Germline values: CDR1 SGHTA, CDR2 FQGNSA. The CDR3 covers 15 residues. CDR3 bases: TGTGCCAGCAGCTTTCGCCTTGGGGGGAACACTGAAGCTTTCTTT. The encoded protein is CASSFRLGGNTEAFF.

This clone was detected only once. The CDR3 bases are TGTGCCAGCAGCCCTCTCACCGGGGCTGGGGCCAACGTCCTGACTTTC. Translated, it gives CASSPLTGAGANVLTF. The chain couples TRBV7-2 to TRBJ2-6; TRBD2 is a possible D gene (5 bases). Germline V gene sequence: CDR1 SGHTA, CDR2 FQGNSA. The V end lost 5 bases, the J end lost 2 bases, and 13 bases lay between the germline ends. The CDR3 extends over 16 amino acids.

V is TRBV7-9 and J is TRBJ1-1; 9 nucleotides line up with TRBD1. With 3 bases clipped from V and 3 bases from J, the junction kept 2 bases outside the gene matches. This CDR3 has 14 amino acids. The V gene's germline CDR1 is SEHNR and CDR2 FQNEAQ (reference sequence). The DNA for the CDR3 is TGTGCCAGCAGCTTGACAGGGGGGGACACTGAAGCTTTCTTT. Its translation: CASSLTGGDTEAFF.

This chain links TRBV6-5 with TRBJ2-7; D possibly uses TRBD1 or TRBD2 (5 bases each). The germline CDR1 and CDR2 sequences are MNHEY and SVGAGI. Trimming shortened V by 5 bases and J by 2 bases, and 16 bases separated the two germline ends. This CDR3 contains 15 residues. Here the CDR3 DNA reads TGTGCCAGCAGTACCGGGACCGAAGTCCCCTACGAGCAGTACTTC. Translated, it gives CASSTGTEVPYEQYF.

The chain combines TRBV3-1 (or the pseudogene TRBV3-2) with TRBJ1-4, with TRBD1 matching over 9 bases. The V and J ends lost 4 bases and 6 bases, in that order; junction bases with no gene match: 9. Germline values: CDR1 LGHDT, CDR2 YNNKEL (reference sequence). The CDR3 runs 16 residues. The CDR3 sequence is CASSLSGQGVDEKLFF. CDR3 coding DNA: TGTGCCAGCAGCCTATCGGGACAGGGAGTAGATGAAAAACTGTTTTTT.

This chain uses TRBV6-6 with TRBJ1-2; tentative D call: TRBD1 (6 bases). CDR3 length equals 15 residues. Germline loops: CDR1 MNHNY, CDR2 SVGAGI (reference sequence). V lost 3 bases and J lost 8, with 19 bases in between. CDR3 in amino acids: CASSYHLRTDWGYTF. The CDR3 DNA reads as TGTGCCAGCAGTTATCACCTAAGGACAGATTGGGGCTACACCTTC.

The J gene is TRBJ1-1, the V gene TRBV18; 7 positions match TRBD1. CDR3 length: 16 residues. Germline assignment: CDR1 KGHSH and CDR2 LQKENI. The V and J ends lost 0 bases and 1 base, in that order; junction bases with no gene match: 5. CDR3 sequence: CASSPPRGQQNTEAFF. CDR3 nucleotide sequence: TGTGCCAGCTCACCACCGAGGGGACAGCAGAACACTGAAGCTTTCTTT.

This clone was observed a single time. This chain connects TRBV19 to TRBJ2-7; 7 nucleotides line up with TRBD2. The V segment lost 2 bases and the J segment 6 bases; nucleotides outside the gene matches: 13. CDR3 length: 16 residues. Germline-derived CDR1 and CDR2 are LNHDA and SQIVND (reference sequence). The CDR3, as DNA: TGTGCCAGTAGTATAACCAACATCGGGGGGTTTGGCGAGCAGTACTTC. Translating gives CASSITNIGGFGEQYF.

The gene calls are TRBV11-2 and TRBJ2-3, with D possibly matching TRBD2 (6 bases). Germline CDR1 is SGHAT and CDR2 is FQNNGV. There are 15 residues in the CDR3. With 5 bases removed from V and 0 bases from J, the gap between germline ends came to 12 bases. In DNA, the CDR3 is TGTGCCAGCAGCCGTAGCGGAACTAGCACAGATACGCAGTATTTT. Protein: CASSRSGTSTDTQYF.